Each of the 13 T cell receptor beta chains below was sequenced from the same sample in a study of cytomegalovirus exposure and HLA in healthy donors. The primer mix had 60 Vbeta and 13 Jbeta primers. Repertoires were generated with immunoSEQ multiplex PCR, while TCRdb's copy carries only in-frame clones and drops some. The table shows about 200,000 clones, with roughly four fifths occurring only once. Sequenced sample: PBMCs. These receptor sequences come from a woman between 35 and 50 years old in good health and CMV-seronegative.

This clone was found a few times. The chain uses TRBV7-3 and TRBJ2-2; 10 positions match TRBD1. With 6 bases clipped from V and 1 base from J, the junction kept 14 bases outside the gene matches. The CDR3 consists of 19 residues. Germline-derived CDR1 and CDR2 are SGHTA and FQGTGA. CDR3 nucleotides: TGTGCCAGCAGGCTACCGGGACAGGGGATACAAGGGAACACCGGGGAGCTGTTTTTT. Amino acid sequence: CASRLPGQGIQGNTGELFF.

CDR3 amino acids: CASSPAGYGYTF. CDR3 nucleotide sequence: TGTGCCAGTAGTCCGGCGGGCTATGGCTACACCTTC. J is TRBJ1-2 and V is TRBV19; D ambiguous. The CDR3 covers 12 residues. Germline V gene data show CDR1 as LNHDA and CDR2 as SQIVND (reference sequence). Trimming stripped 5 bases from V and 4 bases from J, with 8 bases between.

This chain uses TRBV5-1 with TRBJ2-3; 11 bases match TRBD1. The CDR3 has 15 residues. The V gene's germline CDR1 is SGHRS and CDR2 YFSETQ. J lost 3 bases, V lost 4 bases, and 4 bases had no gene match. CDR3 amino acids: CASSPGTGGTDTQYF. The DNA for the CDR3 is TGCGCCAGCAGCCCCGGGACAGGGGGAACAGATACGCAGTATTTT.

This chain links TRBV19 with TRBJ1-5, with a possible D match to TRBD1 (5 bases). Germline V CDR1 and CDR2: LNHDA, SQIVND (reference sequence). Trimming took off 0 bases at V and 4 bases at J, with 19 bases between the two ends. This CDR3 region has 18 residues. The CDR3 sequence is CASSIEKATRDWNQPQHF. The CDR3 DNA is TGTGCCAGTAGTATAGAAAAGGCCACCCGGGACTGGAATCAGCCCCAGCATTTT.

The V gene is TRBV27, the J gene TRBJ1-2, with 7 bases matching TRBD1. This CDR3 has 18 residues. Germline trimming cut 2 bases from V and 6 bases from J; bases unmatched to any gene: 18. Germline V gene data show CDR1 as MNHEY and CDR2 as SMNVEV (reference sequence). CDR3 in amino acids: CASSLSFSQSGGKDGYTF. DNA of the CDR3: TGTGCCAGCAGTTTAAGTTTCTCCCAATCAGGGGGAAAGGATGGCTACACCTTC.

The CDR3 DNA reads as TGTGCCAGCAGTTCCGGGACTAGCGGGGTTAAGACCCAGTACTTC. It codes for CASSSGTSGVKTQYF. The V and J genes are TRBV28 and TRBJ2-5; the match to TRBD2 covers 13 bases. Germline loops: CDR1 MDHEN, CDR2 SYDVKM. V shed 4 bases and J 6 bases; nucleotides not matched to a gene: 5. The CDR3 totals 15 residues.

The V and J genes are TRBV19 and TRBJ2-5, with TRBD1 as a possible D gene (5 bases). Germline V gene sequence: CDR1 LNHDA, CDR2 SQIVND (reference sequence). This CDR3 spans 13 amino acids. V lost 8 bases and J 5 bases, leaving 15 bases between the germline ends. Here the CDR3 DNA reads TGTGCCAGTGGGGCTAGGGCTGGGGAGACCCAGTACTTC. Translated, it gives CASGARAGETQYF.

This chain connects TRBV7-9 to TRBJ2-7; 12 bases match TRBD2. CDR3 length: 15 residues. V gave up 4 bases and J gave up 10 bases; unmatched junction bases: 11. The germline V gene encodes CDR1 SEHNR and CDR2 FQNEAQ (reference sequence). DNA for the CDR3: TGTGCCAGCAGCTCAAGACTAGCGGGAGTAGGGGAACAGTACTTC. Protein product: CASSSRLAGVGEQYF.

CDR3: CASSVALTGGYTF. The CDR3 region has the DNA TGTGCCAGCAGCGTAGCTCTCACCGGGGGCTACACCTTC. V and J are TRBV9 and TRBJ1-2; D gene unclear. Per germline, CDR1 SGDLS and CDR2 YYNGEE. The germline V and J ends were trimmed by 0 bases and 8 bases, with 11 bases remaining between them. CDR3 length: 13 amino acids. The full variable domain, rest sourced from reference TRBV9 and TRBJ1-2, is DSGVTQTPKHLITATGQRVTLRCSPRSGDLSVYWYQQSLDQGLQFLIQYYNGEERAKGNILERFSAQQFPDLHSELNLSSLELGDSALYFCASSVALTGGYTFGSGTRLTVV.

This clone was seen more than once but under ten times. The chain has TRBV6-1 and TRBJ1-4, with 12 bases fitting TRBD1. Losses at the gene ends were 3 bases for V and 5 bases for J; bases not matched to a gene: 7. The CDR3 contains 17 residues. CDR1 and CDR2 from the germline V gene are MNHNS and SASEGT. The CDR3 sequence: CASSDQGQGALNEKLFF. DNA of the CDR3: TGTGCCAGCAGTGATCAGGGACAGGGGGCATTAAATGAAAAACTGTTTTTT.

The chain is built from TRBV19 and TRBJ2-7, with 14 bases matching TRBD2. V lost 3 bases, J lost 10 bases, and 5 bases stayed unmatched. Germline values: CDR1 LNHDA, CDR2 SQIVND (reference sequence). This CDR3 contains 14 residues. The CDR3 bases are TGTGCCAGTAGTATGGGACTAGCGGGAGAAAGACAGTACTTC. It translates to CASSMGLAGERQYF.

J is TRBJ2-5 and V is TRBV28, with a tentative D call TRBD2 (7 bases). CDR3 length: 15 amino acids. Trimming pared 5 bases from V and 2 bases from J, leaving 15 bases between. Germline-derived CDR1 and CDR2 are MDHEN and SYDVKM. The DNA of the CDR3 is TGTGCCAGCAGTCCAACAGGGAGGGGGCAAGAGACCCAGTACTTC. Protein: CASSPTGRGQETQYF.

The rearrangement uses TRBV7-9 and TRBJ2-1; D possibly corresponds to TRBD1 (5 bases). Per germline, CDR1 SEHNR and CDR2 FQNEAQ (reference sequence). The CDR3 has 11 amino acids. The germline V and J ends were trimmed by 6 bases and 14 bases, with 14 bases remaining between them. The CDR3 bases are TGTGCCAGCAGTCCAGGGCGAGTAGAGTTCTTC. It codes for CASSPGRVEFF.